One and the same sample provided the 20 T cell receptor beta chains below, sequenced in a study of blood T cell repertoires in COVID-19. Repertoires were generated with immunoSEQ multiplex PCR, while TCRdb's copy carries only in-frame clones and drops some. The table shows 150,000 to 200,000 clones, with over 70% occurring only once. Input material: PBMCs or T cells enriched from blood (not recorded which). The receptors shown here come from a man between 65 and 85 years old who had been exposed to COVID-19.

The chain has TRBV3-1 (or the pseudogene TRBV3-2) and TRBJ2-3, with 14 nucleotides matching TRBD2. V lost 4 bases to trimming and J lost 0 bases; unmatched junction nucleotides: 12. Germline V CDR1 and CDR2: LGHDT, YNNKEL (reference sequence). This CDR3 is 20 amino acids long. This CDR3 reads CASSPYRTSGGSSSTDTQYF. CDR3 nucleotides: TGTGCCAGCAGCCCTTACCGGACTAGCGGGGGGTCTTCTAGCACAGATACGCAGTATTTT.

The chain uses TRBV29-1 and TRBJ2-1, with TRBD2 matching over 9 bases. The CDR3 is 17 residues long. V lost 1 base, J lost 3 bases, and 10 bases stayed unmatched. Germline V gene lookup returns CDR1 SQVTM and CDR2 ANQGSEA. In DNA form, the CDR3 reads TGCAGCGTTGAAGGGCAAATCGCGGGGGGGCTCTACAATGAGCAGTTCTTC. Translation: CSVEGQIAGGLYNEQFF.

The chain couples TRBV9 to TRBJ2-6, with no clear D. The germline V and J ends were trimmed by 4 bases and 0 bases, with 11 bases remaining between them. This CDR3 has 16 amino acids. Germline values: CDR1 SGDLS, CDR2 YYNGEE. DNA for the CDR3: TGTGCCAGCAGCTCGGCGGTAAGCTCTGGGGCCAACGTCCTGACTTTC. Translating gives CASSSAVSSGANVLTF.

The CDR3 nucleotides are TGTGCCAGCAGCTTAGGGCAGCCGGAGATCCAAGAGACCCAGTACTTC. It specifies CASSLGQPEIQETQYF. The chain combines TRBV11-2 with TRBJ2-5; D unresolved. Trimming shortened V by 1 base and J by 1 base, and 13 bases separated the two germline ends. Germline CDR1 and CDR2: SGHAT and FQNNGV. This CDR3 is 16 amino acids long.

The chain uses TRBV27 and TRBJ1-5, with D possibly matching TRBD1 (5 bases). Germline CDR1 and CDR2: MNHEY and SMNVEV (reference sequence). Trimming removed 2 bases from V and 5 bases from J, with 10 bases in between. This CDR3 has 14 amino acids. DNA for the CDR3: TGTGCCAGCAGTTTAGTTGGGGGGGATCAGCCCCAGCATTTT. It yields the protein CASSLVGGDQPQHF.

This sequence joins TRBV7-9 and TRBJ2-5, with 12 bases fitting TRBD2. This CDR3 is 17 amino acids long. With 0 bases clipped from V and 4 bases from J, the junction kept 6 bases outside the gene matches. CDR1 and CDR2 (germline): SEHNR, FQNEAQ (reference sequence). For the CDR3, the DNA is TGTGCCAGCAGCTTAGCGTCTAGCGGGGGGGCCAGAGAGACCCAGTACTTC. It yields the protein CASSLASSGGARETQYF. The full variable domain, completed using reference TRBV7-9 and TRBJ2-5, is DTGVSQNPRHKITKRGQNVTFRCDPISEHNRLYWYRQTLGQGPEFLTYFQNEAQLEKSRLLSDRFSAERPKGSFSTLEIQRTEQGDSAMYLCASSLASSGGARETQYFGPGTRLLVL.

The V and J genes are TRBV2 and TRBJ2-1; 11 bases are shared with TRBD2. CDR3 length: 16 amino acids. Germline V lookup: CDR1 SNHLY, CDR2 FYNNEI. V dropped 3 bases and J dropped 4; count of bases not matched to a gene: 5. The CDR3, as DNA: TGTGCCAGCAGTGACGGACTAGCGGGTTTATACAATGAGCAGTTCTTC. It translates to CASSDGLAGLYNEQFF.

This clone appeared a few times. The chain uses TRBV6-5 and TRBJ1-2; 10 bases match TRBD1. This CDR3 has 13 amino acids. CDR1 is MNHEY, CDR2 SVGAGI, per germline. The trim removed 7 bases at V and 4 bases at J, leaving 3 bases unmatched. The CDR3, as DNA: TGTGCCAGCATGACAGGGGGCGGCTATGGCTACACCTTC. Protein sequence: CASMTGGGYGYTF.

This clone was counted a few times. J is TRBJ1-6 and V is TRBV6-5; 7 bases line up with TRBD1. The length of the CDR3 is 13 residues. Germline CDR1 MNHEY, CDR2 SVGAGI. V dropped 8 bases and J dropped 4; count of bases not matched to a gene: 2. This CDR3 is CASGTDYNSPLHF. The CDR3 DNA follows: TGTGCCAGCGGGACAGATTATAATTCACCCCTCCACTTT.

This chain connects TRBV27 to TRBJ1-3; D call uncertain. Germline loops: CDR1 MNHEY, CDR2 SMNVEV (reference sequence). Trimming removed 6 bases from V and 4 bases from J, with 13 bases in between. The CDR3 length is 14 residues. CDR3 sequence reads: CASRREFSGNTIYF. As DNA, the CDR3 is TGTGCCAGCAGGCGGGAATTTTCGGGAAACACCATATATTTT.

Only one count was recorded for this clone. V gene TRBV7-8 combines with J gene TRBJ1-1; unclear D gene. Per the germline V gene, CDR1 is SGHVS and CDR2 is FQNEAQ. V lost 8 bases, J lost 0 bases, and 13 bases lay in between. The CDR3 has 14 residues. The CDR3 DNA sequence: TGTGCCAGCGGTTCGGAGATCTTGAACACTGAAGCTTTCTTT. This encodes CASGSEILNTEAFF.

This sequence joins TRBV11-2 and TRBJ2-1; D gene uncertain. V was pared by 5 bases and J by 0 bases, with 14 bases between. Germline CDR1 is SGHAT and CDR2 is FQNNGV. The CDR3 contains 16 residues. In nucleotides, the CDR3 is TGTGCCAGCAGCCCCCGCGACTTAAGCTCCTACAATGAGCAGTTCTTC. This sequence encodes CASSPRDLSSYNEQFF.

The table lists this clone with many counts. This sequence joins TRBV7-6 and TRBJ1-6; D remains unclear. From germline, CDR1 is SGHVS and CDR2 FNYEAQ. V gave up 5 bases and J gave up 6 bases, with 5 bases separating them. There are 12 residues in the CDR3. The CDR3 sequence: CASSLPNSPLHF. The CDR3 DNA sequence: TGTGCCAGCAGCCTCCCTAATTCACCCCTCCACTTT.

V usage is TRBV11-2 and J usage is TRBJ2-1; 8 nucleotides line up with TRBD2. With V trimmed by 2 bases and J by 7 bases, 13 bases remained unmatched. CDR1 SGHAT and CDR2 FQNNGV come from the germline V gene. The CDR3 sequence is 17 residues long. DNA of the CDR3: TGTGCCAGCAGCTTAATAGTAACGGGAGGGCCGTGGAATGAGCAGTTCTTC. Protein: CASSLIVTGGPWNEQFF.

The genes are TRBV7-9 and TRBJ2-1; tentatively, D is TRBD1 (6 bases). Trimming shortened V by 1 base and J by 10 bases, and 14 bases separated the two germline ends. Germline assignment: CDR1 SEHNR and CDR2 FQNEAQ (reference sequence). The CDR3 totals 14 residues. The CDR3 nucleotides read TGTGCCAGCAGCTTAGGGGGGCCCGGAGGCGAGCAGTTCTTC. This gives the protein CASSLGGPGGEQFF.

V and J are TRBV5-8 and TRBJ1-2; tentatively, D is TRBD1 (5 bases). The germline CDR1 and CDR2 sequences are SGHTS and YDEGEE. V dropped 1 base and J dropped 4 bases, with 20 bases sitting between them. The CDR3 spans 17 residues. In DNA, the CDR3 is TGTGCCAGCAGCTTGATGATTTTCGTTCGACAGCCCTATGGCTACACCTTC. Translating it yields CASSLMIFVRQPYGYTF.

The chain carries TRBV28 and TRBJ1-5; D unclear. Germline CDR1 and CDR2: MDHEN and SYDVKM. The CDR3 length is 14 residues. V was trimmed by 6 bases and J by 3 bases, leaving 12 bases between them. The CDR3 DNA reads as TGTGCCAGCAGCCCCGGCGGTAACAATCAGCCCCAGCATTTT. Amino acid sequence: CASSPGGNNQPQHF.

The chain recombines TRBV28 with TRBJ1-2; 7 positions agree with TRBD1. Germline CDR1 is MDHEN and CDR2 is SYDVKM. V shed 2 bases, J shed 3 bases, and the junction held 9 bases outside the gene matches. The CDR3 consists of 16 residues. In DNA form, the CDR3 reads TGTGCCAGCAGTTTAGCTCGGGGACAGTTTTACTATGGCTACACCTTC. Amino acid sequence: CASSLARGQFYYGYTF.

The V call is TRBV29-1, the J call TRBJ2-7; TRBD1 is a possible D gene (6 bases). The germline V gene encodes CDR1 SQVTM and CDR2 ANQGSEA. CDR3 size: 14 residues. Trimming removed 0 bases from V and 3 bases from J, with 12 bases in between. CDR3 loop: CSVEEGSRGYEQYF. The CDR3 coding sequence is TGCAGCGTTGAAGAGGGCAGCAGGGGCTACGAGCAGTACTTC.

The chain carries TRBV2 and TRBJ2-3; 7 nucleotides match TRBD2. The length of the CDR3 is 15 residues. The trim removed 7 bases at V and 1 base at J, leaving 8 bases unmatched. Looked up from germline, CDR1 is SNHLY and CDR2 is FYNNEI. In nucleotides, the CDR3 is TGTGCCAGCAAGGAGCTCGCGGGAGGCACAGATACGCAGTATTTT. Its protein is CASKELAGGTDTQYF.